A selection of T cell receptor beta chains follows, all from one sample in a study of blood T cell repertoires in COVID-19. Produced via immunoSEQ multiplex PCR; TCRdb's table is partial and in-frame only. The sample shows fewer than 90,000 clones, about four fifths of them seen only once. The sample comprised peripheral blood. The receptors originated from a man aged 65 to 85 with acute or convalescent COVID-19. CDR3s leave out the opening cysteine and the closing phenylalanine or tryptophan.

TRBJ2-7 TRBV14 ASSQGEGFADRQY
TRBJ1-2 TRBV27 ASSSRGKTGGYT
TRBJ2-7 TRBV5-1 ASSYYSASGSGGSYEQY
TRBJ2-5 TRBV12-5 ASGISGGSAQY
TRBJ1-5 TRBV12-3/TRBV12-4 ASSPKLGQPQH
TRBJ2-2 TRBV7-6 ASTITPGGGNTGELF
TRBJ2-4 TRBV6-2/TRBV6-3 ASSYRIGGSKNIQY
TRBJ2-7 TRBV28 ATRPGEKSSYEQY
TRBJ2-1 TRBV5-6 ASSADVTGVPYNEQF
TRBJ1-4 TRBV4-2 ASSHNPGQGGNEKLF
TRBJ2-5 TRBV6-2/TRBV6-3 ASSYVRTSPLETQY
TRBJ2-7 TRBV6-5 ASSYYGRGYEQY
TRBJ1-1 TRBV10-2 ASSKDRGQGDTEAF
TRBJ2-5 TRBV23-1 ASTGIWQKETQY
TRBJ2-2 TRBV9 ASTREPRTGELF
TRBJ2-5 TRBV5-8 ASSFGVETQY
TRBJ1-2 TRBV5-6 ASSLGQGGYGYT
TRBJ2-7 TRBV6-5 ASTKGGNSYEQY
TRBJ2-2 TRBV5-1 ASSGESSAGELF
TRBJ1-5 TRBV19 ASSLEGSKPQH
TRBJ1-1 TRBV19 ASSLRQEAF
TRBJ2-7 TRBV5-1 ASSQGQIPYEQY
TRBJ2-7 TRBV5-1 ASSLGDTGTYEQY
TRBJ1-3 TRBV6-1 ASSEGRVSRGTIY
TRBJ2-7 TRBV6-5 ASSSGTAGGYEQY
TRBJ2-2 TRBV6-2/TRBV6-3 ASSYPLGRQSLRGPGELF
TRBJ2-5 TRBV5-1 ASSDQPAGTGRIETQY
TRBJ2-2 TRBV19 ASIRTVLNTGELF
TRBJ1-1 TRBV25-1 ASSDIDRGQTEAF
TRBJ2-1 TRBV5-8 ASSLGTSGSKDEQF
TRBJ1-5 TRBV19 ASNDRFHSNQPQH
TRBJ2-5 TRBV11-3 ASSLGGPVETQY
TRBJ2-7 TRBV20-1 SAEEGNEQY
TRBJ2-1 TRBV24-1 ATSDLSQGNEQF
TRBJ1-1 TRBV3-1/TRBV3-2 ASSPRDRDTEAF
TRBJ2-7 TRBV28 ASSPPGGGEQY
TRBJ1-3 TRBV11-2 ASSPRSSGNTIY
TRBJ1-2 TRBV27 ASSLGQGLGNYGYT